This TCR beta chain was observed in a study of CD8+ T cells in alopecia areata (dated by TCRdb to 2016 to 2018). About the full investigation: Treated patients were enrolled in an open-label pilot trial of oral tofacitinib at 5 to 10 mg twice daily for moderate-to-severe alopecia areata. Biopsies were taken from tofacitinib-treated patients at baseline and at 4 and 24 weeks of treatment, and a later scalp biopsy was taken in several of the tofacitinib-treated patients. TCRbeta CDR3 regions were amplified by immunoSEQ multiplex PCR using 35 Vbeta forward and 13 Jbeta reverse primers. Tofacitinib was administered for 6 to 18 months, and 6 months of follow-up off drug were then conducted to assess delayed response and recurrence. RNA was extracted with the PAXgene miRNA kit for fixed scalp, the miRNeasy kit for PBMCs, and the RNeasy kit for mouse skin. Human TCRbeta sequencing covered scalp tissue and sorted CD4+ and CD8+ peripheral blood T cells from patchy and totalis/universalis alopecia areata patients and healthy controls. Clonality in the scalp was compared among normal scalp (n=4), patchy alopecia areata scalp (n=8), and alopecia totalis/universalis scalp (n=8). In both human patients and the C3H/HeJ mouse model, the study applied high-throughput TCRbeta sequencing to look at T cell clonal expansion in alopecia areata. Disease severity in treated patients was measured with the SALT score, which quantifies the percentage of affected scalp surface area.

Overall study results and their limits: Unlike mouse skin, which is dominated by gammadelta T cells, normal human skin has resident alphabeta T cells that are also sequenced, and this complicates analysis of the scalp TCR repertoire. Higher clonality and more expanded CD8+ clones were observed in lesional scalp than in normal scalp, particularly in alopecia totalis/universalis, a finding suggestive of antigenic drive. During tofacitinib treatment, many expanded lesional clones stuck around in both scalp and blood, and this persistence may partly explain why relapse happens after treatment is stopped. Compared with mice, TCR sequences shared between patients were less clear, possibly partly because of HLA diversity across the patient population. With tofacitinib, both scalp clonality and the number of expanded CD8+ clones among the top 100 scalp clones went down significantly. Because the treated cohort was small and had only one nonresponder, larger studies are needed to examine links between baseline CD8+ expansion and response.

Libraries were constructed by the immunoSEQ multiplex PCR assay. To provide template for TCR sequencing, every sample had RNA extracted and reverse transcribed into cDNA. SuperScript III was used for first-strand cDNA synthesis, primed with a 2:1 mix of oligo-dT and random hexamers. Amplification bias was assessed with a synthetic immune receptor repertoire, and residual bias was removed computationally. In the original analysis: Raw reads were preprocessed to remove errors, and CDR3 was defined by IMGT conventions from the conserved cysteine to phenylalanine. To get clonality, Shannon entropy was normalized by log2 of the number of productive unique TCRs and the result was subtracted from 1. Whether scalp clones were CD4 or CD8 was inferred by matching scalp TCRbeta sequences against CD4 and CD8 repertoires sorted from blood. TCRdb retrieved this table from immuneACCESS and kept in-frame rearrangements only. Not all clones are present; in checked studies, unresolved V genes account for under half, and no reason is known for the remainder. V and J calls and clone size are given by that table; D and trimming were obtained from the DNA. This sample has under 300,000 clones in its table, and around three fifths of those were observed once. Clones ranked in the top ten supply 0.75% to 0.95% of the sample.

This specimen's treatment or condition label, per the study, means: oral pan-JAK inhibitor, 5-10 mg twice daily. Peripheral blood and lesional scalp punch biopsies were obtained from patients with alopecia areata. PBMCs were isolated by density centrifugation and stained for CD3, CD4 and CD8, after which CD4+ and CD8+ T cells were sorted on a FACSAria. The CDR3 spans 17 residues, from the cysteine through the phenylalanine. The sequence is cut down to CDR3 DNA, 51 bases in frame from base 1. V is trimmed back by 0 bases and J by 0 bases, and the junction contains 7 bases that no gene match accounts for. CDR1 and CDR2, looked up from the germline V gene (reference sequence), are GTSNPN and SVGIG. A word on this clone: Its target antigen remains unknown. Base qualities are not at hand, and no much larger clone is one base apart.

The rearranged chain carries TRBV30 and TRBJ2-2; the central 7 bases match TRBD1. The clonotype comes from a human donor with alopecia areata. The starting material was CD4+ T cells sorted from blood, obtained at roughly week 53, from a patient treated with tofacitinib. The CDR3 has the sequence CAWSVLDRSANTGELFF. The sequenced DNA: TGTGCCTGGAGTGTTCTGGACAGGAGCGCGAACACCGGGGAGCTGTTTTTT.